These 23 T cell receptor beta chains originate from one sample sequenced in a study of blood T cells in healthy people across ages. With a J-beta primer mix and a sample-barcoded 5' primer, a second PCR ran about 7 to 12 cycles. TCRdb analysed the 5' RACE reads with MiXCR anew, one entry per CDR3 protein. This table has about 940,000 distinct CDR3 sequences, about 48% appearing once. Input material: blood. These receptors were obtained from a man aged 30 to 39 in good health.

The chain recombines TRBV12-3 or TRBV12-4 with TRBJ2-2, with 8 bases fitting TRBD1. With V trimmed by 5 bases and J by 0 bases, 5 bases remained unmatched. This CDR3 is 16 amino acids long. CDR3 region: CASSLWGQANTGELFF. CDR3 sequence (DNA): TGTGCCAGCAGTCTCTGGGGACAGGCGAACACCGGGGAGCTGTTTTTT.

This clonotype was observed a few times. CDR3 coding DNA: TGTGCCAGCGGGACTTGGAGCTCCTACGAGCAGTACTTC. Translating it yields CASGTWSSYEQYF. The rearrangement joins TRBV7-2 to TRBJ2-7; D perhaps matches TRBD2 (6 bases). The V gene's germline CDR1 is SGHTA and CDR2 FQGNSA. V dropped 8 bases and J dropped 0 bases, with 11 bases sitting between them. CDR3 length: 13 amino acids.

This sequence joins TRBV7-9 and TRBJ2-3; TRBD1 aligns across 8 bases. Germline CDR1 and CDR2: SEHNR and FQNEAQ (reference sequence). V lost 0 bases to trimming and J lost 2 bases; unmatched junction nucleotides: 1. This CDR3 has 15 amino acids. The CDR3 is CASSLAQGVTDTQYF. As DNA, the CDR3 is TGTGCCAGCAGCTTAGCACAGGGGGTCACAGATACGCAGTATTTT.

This clonotype was counted between two and nine times. The rearrangement uses TRBV6-1 and TRBJ2-1; 9 nucleotides align to TRBD2. Germline CDR1 MNHNS, CDR2 SASEGT. There are 18 residues in the CDR3. V trimming: 4 bases; J trimming: 4 bases; junction bases outside the gene matches: 14. CDR3 sequence: CASSGASLAGIVYNEQFF. CDR3 DNA sequence: TGTGCCAGCAGTGGGGCCTCTCTAGCGGGGATCGTTTACAATGAGCAGTTCTTC.

This clonotype was seen just once. The V and J genes are TRBV6-6 and TRBJ2-5; no firm D call. The length of the CDR3 is 11 residues. V gave up 6 bases and J gave up 4 bases, with 6 bases separating them. Germline V gene data show CDR1 as MNHNY and CDR2 as SVGAGI (reference sequence). As DNA, the CDR3 is TGTGCCAGCAGAAACCCAGAGACCCAGTACTTC. Amino acids: CASRNPETQYF.

The chain combines TRBV7-9 with TRBJ2-1; unclear D gene. V shed 5 bases and J shed 8 bases, with 10 bases lying between them. CDR3 length: 12 residues. Germline lookup yields CDR1 SEHNR and CDR2 FQNEAQ (reference sequence). CDR3 DNA sequence: TGTGCCAGCAGCCGAACGTCGGATGAGCAGTTCTTC. Translating gives CASSRTSDEQFF.

This clonotype was detected only a few times. The chain uses TRBV6-2 or TRBV6-3 and TRBJ2-3; 10 positions match TRBD1. CDR3 length: 16 residues. Germline V CDR1 and CDR2: MNHEY, SVGEGT. V lost 4 bases and J lost 2; bases outside the gene matches: 6. The CDR3 bases are TGTGCCAGCAGTTCCCTTGGACAGGGGGTCACAGATACGCAGTATTTT. This encodes CASSSLGQGVTDTQYF.

The V and J genes are TRBV3-1 and TRBJ1-2; weak D call: TRBD1 (5 bases). CDR3 length: 16 amino acids. V lost 5 bases and J lost 4, with 20 bases in between. Germline CDR1 LGHDT, CDR2 YNNKEL (reference sequence). This CDR3 reads CASSFGTDGTLYGYTF. DNA of the CDR3: TGTGCCAGCAGCTTTGGGACTGACGGTACACTCTATGGCTACACCTTC.

CDR3 loop: CSVDAGATYQETQYF. CDR3 nucleotide sequence: TGCAGCGTTGACGCGGGGGCCACGTACCAAGAGACCCAGTACTTC. The chain links TRBV29-1 to TRBJ2-5, with a possible D match to TRBD2 (7 bases). The CDR3 is 15 residues long. Trimming removed 3 bases from V and 0 bases from J, with 14 bases in between. Germline V gives CDR1 SQVTM, CDR2 ANQGSEA.

The rearrangement links TRBV29-1 to TRBJ1-2, with 10 bases identical to TRBD1. With 6 bases clipped from V and 4 bases from J, the junction kept 5 bases outside the gene matches. Germline CDR1 is SQVTM and CDR2 is ANQGSEA. CDR3 size: 13 residues. The CDR3 nucleotides read TGCAGCGTGGACAGGGGGGGACTCTATGGCTACACCTTC. This codes for CSVDRGGLYGYTF.

In its sample, this clonotype was seen a few times. V is TRBV29-1 and J is TRBJ2-7; 9 nucleotides agree with TRBD1. CDR1 is SQVTM, CDR2 ANQGSEA, per germline. V shed 7 bases, J shed 1 base, and the junction held 8 bases outside the gene matches. CDR3 size: 14 residues. The CDR3 sequence is CSAHGTGPSYEQYF. CDR3 coding DNA: TGCAGCGCCCACGGGACAGGGCCATCCTACGAGCAGTACTTC.

The rearrangement joins TRBV29-1 to TRBJ2-7; 8 positions match TRBD1. V lost 3 bases and J lost 0; bases outside the gene matches: 4. This CDR3 spans 14 amino acids. The germline CDR1 and CDR2 sequences are SQVTM and ANQGSEA. The CDR3 sequence: CSVEDRESSYEQYF. DNA of the CDR3: TGCAGCGTTGAGGACAGGGAAAGCTCCTACGAGCAGTACTTC.

The chain uses TRBV3-1 and TRBJ1-5, with D uncertain. Germline V lookup: CDR1 LGHDT, CDR2 YNNKEL (reference sequence). This CDR3 has 14 residues. V was clipped by 6 bases and J by 3 bases, with 12 bases between them. This CDR3 reads CASSHSGYNQPQHF. Written as DNA, the CDR3 is TGTGCCAGCAGTCACAGTGGATACAATCAGCCCCAGCATTTT. Drawing the rest from reference TRBV3-1 and TRBJ1-5, the complete variable domain is DTAVSQTPKYLVTQMGNDKSIKCEQNLGHDTMYWYKQDSKKFLKIMFSYNNKELIINETVPNRFSPKSPDKAHLNLHINSLELGDSAVYFCASSHSGYNQPQHFGDGTRLSIL.

This chain joins TRBV5-1 and TRBJ2-2; D possibly corresponds to TRBD2 (6 bases). Germline CDR1 is SGHRS and CDR2 is YFSETQ. The CDR3 loop spans 14 amino acids. The ends were cut back, 7 bases at V and 2 bases at J, with 12 bases in the middle. The CDR3 sequence is CASRGGDNTGELFF. The CDR3 nucleotides read TGCGCCAGCCGGGGAGGAGATAACACCGGGGAGCTGTTTTTT.

This clonotype came up a few times. The rearrangement uses TRBV12-3 or TRBV12-4 and TRBJ2-2, with 8 bases matching TRBD1. The V segment lost 5 bases and the J segment 0 bases; nucleotides outside the gene matches: 2. This CDR3 region has 15 residues. In DNA form, the CDR3 reads TGTGCCAGCAGTCCGGGACAGGCGAACACCGGGGAGCTGTTTTTT. Amino acid sequence: CASSPGQANTGELFF.

This clonotype was found once. The rearrangement links TRBV7-9 to TRBJ1-1; D not resolved. Germline V lookup: CDR1 SEHNR, CDR2 FQNEAQ (reference sequence). V lost 8 bases to trimming and J lost 3 bases, with 10 bases between them. This CDR3 region has 12 residues. The DNA of the CDR3 is TGTGCCAGCCGCAGCTTAGACACTGAAGCTTTCTTT. It specifies CASRSLDTEAFF.

The CDR3 bases are TGCGCCAGCAGCTTGGCCTACAGTCCCGAAAACATTCAGTACTTC. Translating it yields CASSLAYSPENIQYF. The rearrangement joins TRBV5-1 to TRBJ2-4, with unresolved D. V lost 0 bases and J 5 bases, leaving 12 bases between the germline ends. This CDR3 comprises 15 residues. CDR1 SGHRS and CDR2 YFSETQ come from the germline V gene. The full variable domain, in which reference TRBV5-1 and TRBJ2-4 provide the parts outside the CDR3, is KAGVTQTPRYLIKTRGQQVTLSCSPISGHRSVSWYQQTPGQGLQFLFEYFSETQRNKGNFPGRFSGRQFSNSRSEMNVSTLELGDSALYLCASSLAYSPENIQYFGAGTRLSVL.

This clonotype was detected only a few times. J is TRBJ2-7 and V is TRBV20-1; 11 nucleotides agree with TRBD1. The junction had 10 bases not matched to a gene; V was cut back by 6 bases and J by 3 bases. CDR3 length: 15 amino acids. The germline CDR1 and CDR2 sequences are DFQATT and SNEGSKA (reference sequence). The CDR3 bases are TGCAGTGCCTACGGGACAGGGGGGAAAAGCTACGAGCAGTACTTC. Translated: CSAYGTGGKSYEQYF.

The chain links TRBV20-1 to TRBJ1-2; D call uncertain. V shed 8 bases and J shed 7 bases, with 8 bases lying between them. The CDR3 totals 9 residues. Germline V gene data show CDR1 as DFQATT and CDR2 as SNEGSKA (reference sequence). The CDR3, as DNA: TGCAGTCCTCCTTTTGGCTACACCTTC. Residues: CSPPFGYTF.

This clonotype turned up a few times. This rearrangement joins TRBV4-1 to TRBJ2-1; D call uncertain. V lost 0 bases, J lost 10 bases, and 19 bases lay in between. Germline V lookup: CDR1 MGHRA, CDR2 YSYEKL. This CDR3 is 16 amino acids long. The CDR3 DNA sequence: TGCGCCAGCAGCCAAGACGTCCGCGGTGGAATCGGGGAGCAGTTCTTC. Residues: CASSQDVRGGIGEQFF.

CDR3 sequence: CSVYHGQGPYEQYF. CDR3 sequence (DNA): TGCAGCGTTTACCACGGACAGGGGCCCTACGAGCAGTACTTC. V is TRBV29-1 and J is TRBJ2-5, with 9 bases lining up with TRBD1. The J call could be wrong; TRBJ2-7 is a better fit for the DNA end. This CDR3 spans 14 amino acids. Germline V gene sequence: CDR1 SQVTM, CDR2 ANQGSEA.

This chain joins TRBV12-3 or TRBV12-4 and TRBJ1-5; TRBD1 is a possible D gene (6 bases). The CDR3 loop spans 15 amino acids. V was trimmed by 5 bases and J by 2 bases, leaving 13 bases between them. CDR3 in DNA: TGTGCCAGCAGTCGGACAGAAGGTGGCAATCAGCCCCAGCATTTT. It specifies CASSRTEGGNQPQHF.

CDR3 DNA sequence: TGTGCCATCAGTGCCTCGGATGAAGCTTTCTTT. Amino acids: CAISASDEAFF. This chain joins TRBV10-3 and TRBJ1-1; no clear D gene. The CDR3 covers 11 residues. Germline CDR1 is ENHRY and CDR2 is SYGVKD. V lost 4 bases to trimming and J lost 7 bases, with 7 bases between them.